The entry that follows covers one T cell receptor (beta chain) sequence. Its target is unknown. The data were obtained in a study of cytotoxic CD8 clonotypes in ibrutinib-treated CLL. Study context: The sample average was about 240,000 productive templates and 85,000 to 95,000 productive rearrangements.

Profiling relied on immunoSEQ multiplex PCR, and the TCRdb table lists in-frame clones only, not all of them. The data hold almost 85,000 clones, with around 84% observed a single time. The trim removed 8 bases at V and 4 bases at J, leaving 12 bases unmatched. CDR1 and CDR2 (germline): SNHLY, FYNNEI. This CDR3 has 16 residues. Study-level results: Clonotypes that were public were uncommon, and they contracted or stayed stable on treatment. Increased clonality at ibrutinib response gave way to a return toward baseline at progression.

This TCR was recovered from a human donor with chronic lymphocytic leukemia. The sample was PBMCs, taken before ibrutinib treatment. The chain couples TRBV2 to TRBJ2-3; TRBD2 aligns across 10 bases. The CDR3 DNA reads TGTGCCAGCCTTCGATGGGCTAGCGGGAGTTCAGATACGCAGTATTTT. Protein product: CASLRWASGSSDTQYF.